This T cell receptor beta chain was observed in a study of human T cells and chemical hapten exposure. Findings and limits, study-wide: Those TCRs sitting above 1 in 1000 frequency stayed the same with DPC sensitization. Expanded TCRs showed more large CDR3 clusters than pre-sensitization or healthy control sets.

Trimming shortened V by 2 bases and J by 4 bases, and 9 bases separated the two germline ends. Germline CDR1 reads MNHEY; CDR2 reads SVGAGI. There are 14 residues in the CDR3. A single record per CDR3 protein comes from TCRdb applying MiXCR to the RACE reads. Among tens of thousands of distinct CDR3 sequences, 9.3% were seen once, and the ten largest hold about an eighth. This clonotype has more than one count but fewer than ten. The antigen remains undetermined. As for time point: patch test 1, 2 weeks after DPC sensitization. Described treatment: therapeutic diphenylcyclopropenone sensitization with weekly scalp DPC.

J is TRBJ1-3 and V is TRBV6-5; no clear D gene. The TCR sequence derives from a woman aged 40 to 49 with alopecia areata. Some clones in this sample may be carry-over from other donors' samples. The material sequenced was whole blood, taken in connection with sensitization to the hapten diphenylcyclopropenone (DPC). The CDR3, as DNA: TGTGCCAGCAGTTACGGCCGGAGGGGAAACACCATATATTTT. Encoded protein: CASSYGRRGNTIYF.